Here is one TCR beta chain with its context. These data are taken from a study of blood T cell repertoires in COVID-19. Study overall: Material from acute and convalescent COVID-19 was sourced from the United States, Italy and Spain. PBMCs, B-cell-depleted T cells, or T cells were the source of the cDNA or gDNA that made up the material.

This table comes from immunoSEQ multiplex PCR, and its TCRdb copy is limited to in-frame clones, with some not included. The table shows around 200,000 clones, with about 88% occurring only once. Cohort assignment relied on participant-reported clinical history. During the 2 weeks before they entered the study, exposed participants had met someone with a PCR-confirmed or clinician-diagnosed COVID-19 case. The CDR3 spans 14 residues. The germline V gene encodes CDR1 SGDLS and CDR2 YYNGEE. V lost 4 bases and J lost 0, with 10 bases in between. The rearrangement joins TRBV9 to TRBJ1-1; possibly TRBD1 for D (5 bases). The specimen sequenced was PBMCs or T cells enriched from blood (not recorded which). The source is a woman aged 30 to 39 who had been exposed to COVID-19. The CDR3 region has the DNA TGTGCCAGCAGCTCGCAGGGTGTGAACACTGAAGCTTTCTTT. It specifies CASSSQGVNTEAFF.